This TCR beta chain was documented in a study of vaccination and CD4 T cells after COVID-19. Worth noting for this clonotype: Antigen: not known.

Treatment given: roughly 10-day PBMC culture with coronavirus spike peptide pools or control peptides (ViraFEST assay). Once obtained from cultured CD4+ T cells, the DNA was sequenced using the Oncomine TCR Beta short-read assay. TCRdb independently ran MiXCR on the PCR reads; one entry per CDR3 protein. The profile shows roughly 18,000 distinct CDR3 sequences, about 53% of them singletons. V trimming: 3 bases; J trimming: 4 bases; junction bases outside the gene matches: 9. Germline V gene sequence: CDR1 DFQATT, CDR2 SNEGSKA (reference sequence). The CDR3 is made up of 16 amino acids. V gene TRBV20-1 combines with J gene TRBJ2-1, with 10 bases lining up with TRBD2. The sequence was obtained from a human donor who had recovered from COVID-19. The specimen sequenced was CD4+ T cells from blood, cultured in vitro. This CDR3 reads CSARRPSGGQYNEQFF. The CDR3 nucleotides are TGCAGTGCTAGGAGACCTAGCGGGGGACAATACAATGAGCAGTTCTTC.